What follows are 20 T cell receptor beta chains derived from one specimen sequenced in a study of cytomegalovirus exposure and HLA in healthy donors. Some clones are missing from TCRdb's copy, which holds only in-frame ones; the method was immunoSEQ multiplex PCR. This repertoire shows 100,000 to 150,000 clones, around 90% found once; its top ten account for 1.5% to 2.5%. Material for sequencing was PBMCs. These receptors were collected from a woman aged 18-29 years in good health and CMV-seronegative.

The chain uses TRBV15 and TRBJ1-4, with D uncertain. CDR1 and CDR2 from the germline V gene are LNHNV and YYDKDF (reference sequence). Deletions cut 0 bases from V and 3 bases from J, with 23 bases between. The CDR3 covers 20 residues. CDR3 amino acids: CATSRDPPGDLDYANEKLFF. The CDR3 region has the DNA TGTGCCACCAGCAGAGATCCCCCTGGAGACCTTGATTACGCTAATGAAAAACTGTTTTTT.

The chain links TRBV13 to TRBJ2-7; TRBD2 might be the D (6 bases). Trimming cost V 3 bases and J 3 bases, with 15 bases left between them. Germline CDR1 PRHDT, CDR2 FYEKMQ (reference sequence). There are 15 residues in the CDR3. CDR3 sequence: CASSFGGRSVYEQYF. In nucleotides, the CDR3 is TGTGCCAGCAGCTTTGGTGGGAGGTCGGTCTACGAGCAGTACTTC.

The chain employs TRBV5-1 and TRBJ2-6; 8 bases are shared with TRBD2. With V trimmed by 0 bases and J by 3 bases, 8 bases remained unmatched. Germline V CDR1 and CDR2: SGHRS, YFSETQ. This CDR3 has 18 amino acids. The chain's CDR3 is CASSLVERELGGANVLTF. The CDR3 DNA follows: TGCGCCAGCAGCTTGGTAGAGCGGGAGCTAGGTGGGGCCAACGTCCTGACTTTC.

This chain joins TRBV2 and TRBJ2-3; 11 bases match TRBD2. V trimming: 5 bases; J trimming: 1 base; junction bases outside the gene matches: 2. Germline V gives CDR1 SNHLY, CDR2 FYNNEI. The length of the CDR3 is 15 residues. This CDR3 is CASSLAGGGTDTQYF. DNA for the CDR3: TGTGCCAGCAGTCTAGCGGGAGGCGGCACAGATACGCAGTATTTT.

CDR3: CASRLDRQETQYF. CDR3 nucleotides: TGTGCCAGCAGATTGGACAGACAAGAGACCCAGTACTTC. J is TRBJ2-5 and V is TRBV28, with D possibly TRBD1 on 6 matching bases. The CDR3 sequence is 13 residues long. V lost 6 bases and J lost 2, with 10 bases in between. The germline CDR1 and CDR2 sequences are MDHEN and SYDVKM.

The V and J genes are TRBV5-1 and TRBJ2-5; a weak D match, TRBD1 (6 bases). V lost 4 bases to trimming and J lost 5 bases, with 12 bases between them. In germline, CDR1 is SGHRS, CDR2 YFSETQ. The CDR3 extends over 13 amino acids. CDR3 sequence (DNA): TGCGCCAGCAGCCCATACAGGGACGAGACCCAGTACTTC. It specifies CASSPYRDETQYF.

The chain joins TRBV5-4 to TRBJ2-3; TRBD1 might be the D (6 bases). V lost 0 bases, J lost 1 base, and 12 bases lay in between. CDR1 and CDR2 from the germline V gene are SGHNT and YYREEE (reference sequence). The CDR3 consists of 16 residues. The CDR3, as DNA: TGTGCCAGCAGCTTGGTCCCGGGACAAGGCACAGATACGCAGTATTTT. It codes for CASSLVPGQGTDTQYF.

This chain connects TRBV9 to TRBJ2-7, with 12 bases that match TRBD2. There are 18 residues in the CDR3. V lost 0 bases and J lost 0; bases outside the gene matches: 7. Looked up from germline, CDR1 is SGDLS and CDR2 is YYNGEE. Here the CDR3 DNA reads TGTGCCAGCAGCGTAGGGCTAGCGGGAGGGGCTAGCTCCTACGAGCAGTACTTC. Residues: CASSVGLAGGASSYEQYF.

The chain recombines TRBV5-6 with TRBJ1-2, with a possible D match to TRBD1 (5 bases). CDR1 SGHDT and CDR2 YYEEEE come from the germline V gene. Trimming stripped 0 bases from V and 5 bases from J, with 11 bases between. The length of the CDR3 is 14 residues. The CDR3 spells CASSLGQGKYGYTF. In DNA, the CDR3 is TGTGCCAGCAGCTTGGGGCAGGGAAAGTATGGCTACACCTTC.

The DNA for the CDR3 is TGTGCCAGCAGCTTATCGTCGGTCATCATGAACACTGAAGCTTTCTTT. It yields the protein CASSLSSVIMNTEAFF. The chain uses TRBV11-2 and TRBJ1-1; no reliable D call. Germline CDR1 and CDR2: SGHAT and FQNNGV. V was pared by 2 bases and J by 0 bases, with 13 bases between. This CDR3 has 16 residues.

This sequence joins TRBV30 and TRBJ1-3; 7 positions agree with TRBD1. This CDR3 contains 15 residues. Per germline, CDR1 GTSNPN and CDR2 SVGIG (reference sequence). J gave up 2 bases and V 0 bases, and 4 bases lay outside the gene matches. CDR3 protein: CAWSVRGTAGNTIYF. The CDR3 coding sequence is TGTGCCTGGAGTGTACGAGGGACAGCTGGAAACACCATATATTTT.

The chain combines TRBV29-1 with TRBJ1-2; D not certain. The germline CDR1 and CDR2 sequences are SQVTM and ANQGSEA. This CDR3 is built from 13 residues. Trimming left V 2 bases short and J 4 bases short, with 11 bases between. The chain's CDR3 is CSVEIEGGYGYTF. The CDR3 bases are TGCAGCGTTGAAATAGAGGGTGGCTATGGCTACACCTTC.

The chain recombines TRBV4-1 with TRBJ1-2, with 8 bases matching TRBD1. Trimming cost V 2 bases and J 5 bases; bases outside gene matches: 10. Germline CDR1 reads MGHRA; CDR2 reads YSYEKL. This CDR3 spans 16 amino acids. The CDR3 reads CASSQQAGGNGYGYTF. CDR3 nucleotide sequence: TGCGCCAGCAGCCAACAGGCAGGGGGCAACGGGTATGGCTACACCTTC.

The chain carries TRBV10-3 and TRBJ2-7; D is perhaps TRBD2 (6 bases). The germline V gene encodes CDR1 ENHRY and CDR2 SYGVKD. V gave up 2 bases and J gave up 2 bases, with 10 bases separating them. The CDR3 has 14 amino acids. This CDR3 is CAISEGGIAYEQYF. As DNA, the CDR3 is TGTGCCATCAGTGAGGGGGGGATCGCCTACGAGCAGTACTTC.

In this sample, this clone turned up a few times. CDR3: CASSIQGGLVQPQHF. For the CDR3, the DNA is TGTGCCAGTAGTATACAAGGGGGCTTGGTTCAGCCCCAGCATTTT. This chain joins TRBV19 and TRBJ1-5; TRBD1 aligns across 7 bases. The CDR3 spans 15 residues. CDR1 is LNHDA, CDR2 SQIVND, per germline (reference sequence). Unmatched junction bases numbered 7, after V lost 2 bases and J lost 6 bases.

The rearrangement uses TRBV5-6 and TRBJ2-7; the D gene is possibly TRBD2 (5 bases). This CDR3 has 13 amino acids. The germline V and J ends were trimmed by 7 bases and 2 bases, with 13 bases remaining between them. Germline V lookup: CDR1 SGHDT, CDR2 YYEEEE. Written as DNA, the CDR3 is TGTGCCAGCGAAGAGGGCCTAACCTACGAGCAGTACTTC. Translation gives CASEEGLTYEQYF.

The J gene is TRBJ2-5, the V gene TRBV19, with 7 bases matching TRBD1. This CDR3 region has 16 residues. Losses at the gene ends were 6 bases for V and 2 bases for J; bases not matched to a gene: 12. The germline gives CDR1 LNHDA, CDR2 SQIVND (reference sequence). CDR3 in DNA: TGTGCCAGTAGGGGGACGGATAGGACAGGTCAAGAGACCCAGTACTTC. Its translation is CASRGTDRTGQETQYF.

The CDR3 spells CASSNRLGVNEQYF. The DNA for the CDR3 is TGTGCCAGCAGCAACCGACTAGGAGTAAACGAGCAGTACTTC. The V call is TRBV11-3, the J call TRBJ2-7; D might be TRBD2 (6 bases). Trimming stripped 5 bases from V and 5 bases from J, with 16 bases between. Per the germline V gene, CDR1 is SGHNT and CDR2 is YENEEA. The CDR3 runs 14 residues.

J is TRBJ1-1 and V is TRBV5-4; no firm D call. The germline V and J ends were trimmed by 7 bases and 1 base, with 11 bases remaining between them. The CDR3 consists of 13 residues. Germline V gives CDR1 SGHNT, CDR2 YYREEE (reference sequence). Here the CDR3 reads CASFQAQNTEAFF. For the CDR3, the DNA is TGTGCCAGCTTTCAGGCGCAGAACACTGAAGCTTTCTTT. The whole variable domain, filled in from reference TRBV5-4 and TRBJ1-1, reads ETGVTQSPTHLIKTRGQQVTLRCSSQSGHNTVSWYQQALGQGPQFIFQYYREEENGRGNFPPRFSGLQFPNYSSELNVNALELDDSALYLCASFQAQNTEAFFGQGTRLTVV.

The chain has TRBV28 and TRBJ2-4, with 8 nucleotides matching TRBD1. The junction had 16 bases not matched to a gene; V was cut back by 3 bases and J by 0 bases. The CDR3 is 20 amino acids. The V gene's germline CDR1 is MDHEN and CDR2 SYDVKM. This CDR3 reads CASSFFAGTGGQLAKNIQYF. The CDR3 nucleotides are TGTGCCAGCAGTTTCTTTGCCGGGACAGGCGGTCAGCTAGCCAAAAACATTCAGTACTTC.